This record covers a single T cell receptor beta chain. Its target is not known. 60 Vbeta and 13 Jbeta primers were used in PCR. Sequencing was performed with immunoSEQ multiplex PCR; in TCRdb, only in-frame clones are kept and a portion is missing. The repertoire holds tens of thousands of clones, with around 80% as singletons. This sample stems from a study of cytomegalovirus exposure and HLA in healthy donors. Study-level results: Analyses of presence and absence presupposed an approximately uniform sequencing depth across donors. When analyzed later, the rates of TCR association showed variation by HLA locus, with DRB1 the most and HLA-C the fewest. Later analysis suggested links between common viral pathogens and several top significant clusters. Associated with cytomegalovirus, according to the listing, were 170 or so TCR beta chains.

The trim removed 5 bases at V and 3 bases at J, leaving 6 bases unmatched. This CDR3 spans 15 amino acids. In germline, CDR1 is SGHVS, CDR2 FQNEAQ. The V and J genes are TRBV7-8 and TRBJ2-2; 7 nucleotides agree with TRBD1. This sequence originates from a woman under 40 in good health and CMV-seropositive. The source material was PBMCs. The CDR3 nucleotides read TGTGCCAGCAGCACCCGAAGGGGGCACACCGGGGAGCTGTTTTTT. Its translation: CASSTRRGHTGELFF.